This T cell receptor beta chain stems from a study of OX40 agonist ivuxolimab in advanced cancers. Broadly, across the study: Ivuxolimab was an agonistic, fully human IgG2 monoclonal antibody directed against OX40 (CD134), a costimulatory receptor. Intravenous ivuxolimab was administered to patients every 2 weeks at six dose levels: 0.01, 0.1, 0.3, 1.5, 3 and 10 mg/kg. Among the roughly 54 dose-escalation patients, some 20 had hepatocellular carcinoma, about 15 melanoma, 9 renal cell carcinoma and 9 head and neck cancer. Prior anti-PD-1, anti-PD-L1 or anti-CTLA-4 therapy was permitted, and checkpoint inhibitors had been received by less than 45% of dose-escalation patients. The dose-escalation cohort was roughly 80% male with a mean age of 60 years, ranging from about 23 to 85. The purpose of peripheral TCRbeta sequencing was to test whether ivuxolimab changed TCR sequence diversity and led to clonal T-cell expansion. The paper describes the monotherapy dose-escalation part (N = 52 patients) of the phase I trial of ivuxolimab. Three dose-escalation patients achieved partial responses, one with hepatocellular carcinoma and two with cutaneous melanoma. Paper-wide results and their limitations: The antigen specificity of the peripheral T cells that underwent clonal expansion was not determined. In the 0.1-3.0 mg/kg groups, partial responders were among the patients with the lowest normalized peripheral clonal expansion, particularly in CD8+ T cells. Low levels of normalized T-cell clonal expansion were also seen in some patients who did not respond. After ivuxolimab, CD8+ T cells had more expanded clones than CD4+ T cells on average. At doses from 0.1 to 3.0 mg/kg, clonal expansion was seen in both CD4+ and CD8+ blood T cells between baseline and week 6.

This clone was seen once. Its antigen specificity is not known. Qualities for individual bases were not recorded, and no much larger clone is one base off. To sequence the TCRbeta CDR3 region, genomic DNA was isolated from the sorted cells. The immunoSEQ Assay was used to sequence the TCRbeta CDR3 regions. In TCRdb, the immuneACCESS table is reduced to in-frame sequences with V and J assigned. These tables do not hold every clone; where another copy was compared, an unresolved V gene accounts for under half, and the others remain unexplained. The sample has 23,000 or so clones on record, 70% to 90% of them singletons. The top ten constitute 34% of the sample. The trial excluded patients who had a history of autoimmune disease or who were on systemic immunosuppression. Peripheral blood for TCR sequencing was collected from all dose cohorts at baseline, on cycle 4 day 1, and on cycle 7 day 1. The samples were taken from a phase I, first-in-human, multicenter, open-label dose-escalation trial of ivuxolimab. Adults with locally advanced or metastatic head and neck squamous cell, hepatocellular, melanoma or renal cell carcinoma were enrolled in the trial. Before TCR sequencing, CD4+ T cells and CD8+ T cells were sorted from peripheral blood as separate populations.

The V end loses 6 bases and the J end loses 6 bases, and a stretch of 23 bases separates them. CDR1 SEHNR and CDR2 FQNEAQ are derived from the germline V gene (reference sequence). The CDR3 runs 17 residues from the cysteine to the phenylalanine. The CDR3 DNA has 51 bases and is translated from base 1. The chain is made from TRBV7-9 and TRBJ2-2; matching of 6 bases hints at TRBD1 as the D gene. The sequences come from CD4+ or CD8+ T cells sorted from blood, collected in a trial of the OX40 agonist ivuxolimab. This receptor was obtained from an adult with an advanced solid tumor such as melanoma, head and neck, liver or kidney cancer. The CDR3 loop reads CASRKGAGAGNSGELFF. The DNA is as follows: TGTGCCAGCAGGAAAGGGGCAGGGGCTGGGAATTCCGGGGAGCTGTTTTTT. Extended through the reference TRBV7-9 and TRBJ2-2 proteins, this CDR3 yields the full variable domain: DTGVSQNPRHKITKRGQNVTFRCDPISEHNRLYWYRQTLGQGPEFLTYFQNEAQLEKSRLLSDRFSAERPKGSFSTLEIQRTEQGDSAMYLCASRKGAGAGNSGELFFGEGSRLTVL.